Below, 18 T cell receptor beta chains from the same sample are listed, as sequenced in a study of identical twins. TCRdb passed the 5' RACE reads through MiXCR, listing each CDR3 protein once. Of approximately 1.8 million distinct CDR3 sequences listed, under 35% are singletons. The sequenced sample was cord blood. All receptors come from a newborn girl in good health.

Comments on this clonotype: A read error is possible here, since a much larger clone lies one base away. The V and J genes are TRBV25-1 and TRBJ2-3; no definite D call. Per the germline V gene, CDR1 is MGHDK and CDR2 is SYGVNS. This CDR3 spans 13 amino acids. V was pared by 11 bases and J by 3 bases, with 15 bases between. In DNA, the CDR3 is TGTGCCGGCACGGGTAGGGTAACAGATACGCAGTATTTT. Its translation: CAGTGRVTDTQYF.

The chain has TRBV27 and TRBJ2-1, with 10 nucleotides matching TRBD1. The tail of the sequence fits TRBJ2-7 better, so the J call may be wrong. This CDR3 contains 16 residues. CDR1 MNHEY and CDR2 SMNVEV come from the germline V gene (reference sequence). The CDR3 region has the DNA TGTGCCAGCAGTCATACCGGGACAGGGGCCCTCAATGAGCAGTACTTC. This encodes CASSHTGTGALNEQYF.

This clonotype was observed a few times. Since a much larger clone is just one base distant, this may be a read error. The chain is built from TRBV7-9 and TRBJ2-1; TRBD1 might be the D (6 bases). Germline CDR1 and CDR2: SEHNR and FQNEAQ (reference sequence). CDR3 length: 14 residues. V dropped 7 bases and J dropped 0 bases, with 10 bases sitting between them. The CDR3 bases are TGTGCCAGCACCCCGGGACACTCCTACAATGAGCAGTTCTTC. Translated, it gives CASTPGHSYNEQFF.

This clonotype was detected ten times or more. The J gene is TRBJ2-2, the V gene TRBV19, with 8 bases aligning to TRBD1. In germline, CDR1 is LNHDA, CDR2 SQIVND (reference sequence). The CDR3 runs to 15 residues. With 9 bases clipped from V and 1 base from J, the junction kept 7 bases outside the gene matches. The DNA of the CDR3 is TGTGCCAGCAGCCCCGGGACAGGGAACACCGGGGAGCTGTTTTTT. It codes for CASSPGTGNTGELFF.

This clonotype occurred a few times. This chain joins TRBV14 and TRBJ2-1, with TRBD2 identical over 8 bases. CDR1 and CDR2 (germline): SGHDN, FVKESK. The ends lost 6 bases at V and 4 bases at J; junction bases unmatched: 5. The CDR3 has 14 amino acids. CDR3 region: CASSRAGVYNEQFF. The CDR3 coding sequence is TGTGCCAGCAGTCGAGCGGGAGTGTACAATGAGCAGTTCTTC.

The table lists this clonotype with many counts. The rearrangement uses TRBV10-3 and TRBJ2-1; weak D call: TRBD2 (5 bases). CDR1 ENHRY and CDR2 SYGVKD come from the germline V gene. V was shortened by 0 bases and J by 4 bases, with 10 bases between the two germline ends. The CDR3 contains 15 residues. The chain's CDR3 is CAISESWRAYNEQFF. CDR3 DNA sequence: TGTGCCATCAGTGAGTCGTGGCGGGCTTACAATGAGCAGTTCTTC.

The V and J genes are TRBV28 and TRBJ1-1; 8 nucleotides align to TRBD1. The CDR3 runs to 15 residues. CDR1 and CDR2 (germline): MDHEN, SYDVKM. Germline trimming cut 6 bases from V and 1 base from J; bases unmatched to any gene: 7. The DNA of the CDR3 is TGTGCCAGCAGCCTCGACAGGGGATCGAACACTGAAGCTTTCTTT. Its protein is CASSLDRGSNTEAFF.

This clonotype was found a few times. This chain uses TRBV7-9 with TRBJ1-1; D is possibly TRBD1 (5 bases). This CDR3 is 12 amino acids long. Germline lookup yields CDR1 SEHNR and CDR2 FQNEAQ (reference sequence). V was cut by 5 bases and J by 11 bases, with 15 bases left in between. This CDR3 is CASSGEGRLAFF. CDR3 in DNA: TGTGCCAGCAGCGGGGAGGGGCGATTGGCTTTCTTT.

This clonotype showed up just a few times. This chain joins TRBV21-1 and TRBJ1-3. TRBV21-1 is deemed a pseudogene. The CDR3 spans 14 residues. CDR3: CAEYTGISGNTIYF. The CDR3 DNA sequence: TGTGCCGAGTATACGGGGATCTCTGGAAACACCATATATTTT.

V usage is TRBV20-1 and J usage is TRBJ2-3; TRBD2 agrees at 10 bases. Germline V gene sequence: CDR1 DFQATT, CDR2 SNEGSKA (reference sequence). The V gene end was trimmed by 4 bases and the J gene end by 6 bases; junction bases not matched to a gene: 7. The CDR3 covers 14 residues. The CDR3 sequence: CSAMRLAGIDTQYF. The CDR3 coding sequence is TGCAGTGCTATGAGACTAGCGGGTATCGATACGCAGTATTTT.

This clonotype was counted between two and nine times. The chain employs TRBV7-2 and TRBJ1-1; tentative D call: TRBD1 (5 bases). CDR1 is SGHTA and CDR2 is FQGNSA in the germline V gene. V shed 3 bases and J shed 1 base, with 9 bases lying between them. This CDR3 spans 14 amino acids. CDR3 residues: CASSFGGKNTEAFF. The CDR3, as DNA: TGTGCCAGCAGCTTTGGGGGAAAGAACACTGAAGCTTTCTTT.

This clonotype was observed at least ten times. This chain uses TRBV20-1 with TRBJ2-7, with 13 positions matching TRBD2. CDR1 and CDR2 (germline): DFQATT, SNEGSKA (reference sequence). The CDR3 runs 14 residues. V gave up 3 bases and J gave up 2 bases; unmatched junction bases: 1. As DNA, the CDR3 is TGCAGTGCTAGGACTAGCGGGAGGCCCTACGAGCAGTACTTC. Residues: CSARTSGRPYEQYF.

The gene calls are TRBV20-1 and TRBJ2-1; TRBD2 matches 11 bases. The CDR3 covers 15 residues. V lost 5 bases to trimming and J lost 6 bases; unmatched junction nucleotides: 9. Germline values: CDR1 DFQATT, CDR2 SNEGSKA (reference sequence). Here the CDR3 DNA reads TGCAGTGCTCGAGGCCTTAGCGGGGGGGCCAATGAGCAGTTCTTC. This codes for CSARGLSGGANEQFF.

The CDR3 sequence is CASRTSLDRGFYEQYF. CDR3 nucleotides: TGTGCCAGCAGGACTTCATTAGACAGGGGGTTCTACGAGCAGTACTTC. The V and J genes are TRBV28 and TRBJ2-7, with 9 bases lining up with TRBD1. Unmatched junction bases numbered 12, after V lost 6 bases and J lost 3 bases. The CDR3 runs to 16 residues. Germline CDR1 and CDR2: MDHEN and SYDVKM. The full variable domain, rest sourced from reference TRBV28 and TRBJ2-7, is DVKVTQSSRYLVKRTGEKVFLECVQDMDHENMFWYRQDPGLGLRLIYFSYDVKMKEKGDIPEGYSVSREKKERFSLILESASTNQTSMYLCASRTSLDRGFYEQYFGPGTRLTVT.

This rearrangement joins TRBV12-3 or TRBV12-4 to TRBJ1-2; possible D gene TRBD1, 5 bases. The V end lost 3 bases, the J end lost 7 bases, and 15 bases lay between the germline ends. The CDR3 is 14 residues long. In nucleotides, the CDR3 is TGTGCCAGCAGTTTTGTTGCGGGGCCTGGTGGCTACACCTTC. Protein: CASSFVAGPGGYTF.

This clonotype was picked up a small number of times. The rearrangement uses TRBV24-1 and TRBJ2-1; 11 bases map to TRBD2. Germline assignment: CDR1 KGHDR and CDR2 SFDVKD. The CDR3 loop spans 19 amino acids. The ends lost 0 bases at V and 6 bases at J; junction bases unmatched: 12. DNA of the CDR3: TGTGCCACCAGTGATTTGTCCCCCCCGGCTAGCGGGAGGCTCAATGAGCAGTTCTTC. It is translated as CATSDLSPPASGRLNEQFF.

This clonotype was recorded at least ten times. V is TRBV29-1 and J is TRBJ1-2; 8 bases are shared with TRBD1. The CDR3 extends over 16 amino acids. The germline gives CDR1 SQVTM, CDR2 ANQGSEA. Trimming cost V 2 bases and J 4 bases; bases outside gene matches: 12. The CDR3 here is CSVEPWTGRFRYGYTF. The DNA for the CDR3 is TGCAGCGTTGAACCCTGGACAGGGCGGTTTCGCTATGGCTACACCTTC.

This clonotype was seen more than once but under ten times. The chain is built from TRBV7-2 and TRBJ2-1, with 7 bases fitting TRBD2. The CDR3 is 15 amino acids. Germline CDR1 SGHTA, CDR2 FQGNSA. V lost 4 bases and J lost 7; bases outside the gene matches: 10. CDR3 amino acids: CASSSIRTRRNEQFF. CDR3 DNA sequence: TGTGCCAGCAGCTCTATCAGGACTAGACGTAATGAGCAGTTCTTC.